The text below deals with one TCR beta chain. The junction shows a germline mismatch at one end, possibly a read error. The source of the sample is a study of blood T cells in healthy people across ages. It was with a sample-barcoded 5' primer and a J-beta primer mix that a second PCR of roughly 7 to 12 cycles was run. One entry per CDR3 protein, called by TCRdb with MiXCR from the 5' RACE reads. This table holds 1.5 million to 2 million distinct CDR3 sequences, 28% found once. CDR1 and CDR2 (germline): SQVTM, ANQGSEA. This CDR3 is built from 11 residues. What was sequenced was blood. The clonotype originates from a woman aged 25 to 39 in good health. J is TRBJ2-1 and V is TRBV29-1; D uncertain. The CDR3 nucleotides read TGCAGCGTTGCGCGCGCCAATGGGCAGTTCTTC. It yields the protein CSVARANGQFF.